This T cell receptor beta chain was sequenced during a study of CD8 T cells in Susac syndrome. The study, taken as a whole, reports: The study's TCR sequencing and HLA analysis drew on a certain number of individuals. That number was acknowledged as relatively small.

The multiple sclerosis controls, all treatment-naive patients, had relapsing-remitting disease that was stable or active. CD8+ and CD4+ T cells were negatively isolated; TEMRA cells were FACS-enriched. As to this clonotype: Antigen: not known.

RNA totalling roughly 0.45 to 1 ug underwent reverse transcription with random hexamers. An immunoSEQ multiplex PCR amplified TCR beta CDR3 over 54 Vbeta and 13 Jbeta. Via MiXCR, TCRdb re-called the immunoSEQ multiplex PCR reads, giving one row per CDR3 protein. This table has roughly 120,000 distinct CDR3 sequences, approximately 95% appearing once. The CDR3 totals 16 residues. Germline V gives CDR1 PRHDT, CDR2 FYEKMQ (reference sequence). The J segment lost 8 bases and the V segment lost 5 bases, leaving 12 bases of the junction unmatched. Sequencing was performed on CD8+ T cells from PBMCs. V gene TRBV13 combines with J gene TRBJ2-1, with 10 positions matching TRBD1. The receptor was isolated from a human donor with multiple sclerosis. CDR3 bases: TGTGCCAGCAGCGGAAGACAGGGGGCGCCCGTAGATGAGCAGTTCTTC. Translating it yields CASSGRQGAPVDEQFF.